This T cell receptor beta chain stems from a study of T-cell reconstitution after alpha-beta-depleted transplantation in children (dated by TCRdb to the mid-2010s). A note on the overall study: Using TCR repertoire profiling, the study followed T-cell immune reconstitution in a quantitative way in children after TCRalphabeta/CD19-depleted allogeneic hematopoietic cell transplantation.

Library prep was done by PCR. The instrument given in TCRdb is Illumina HiSeq 2500. Molecular barcoding was employed in the preparation of TCR libraries, with unique molecular identifiers being used to normalize TCRbeta repertoire quantification. TCRdb cleaned the public reads at Q25 with fastp, built clones with MiXCR and kept in-frame beta chains. Entries are consolidated by CDR3 protein sequence, retaining the most common genes and DNA. For this sample the table gives hundreds of thousands of distinct CDR3 sequences, of which around 8% were detected only once. Of the sample, 6.3% falls within the top ten clones. For CDR1 and CDR2, the germline V gene lists SGHTA and FQGNSA. The junction carries 9 bases between V and J, which are trimmed by 3 bases and 5 bases respectively. From its cysteine to its phenylalanine, the CDR3 spans 13 amino acids. Just CDR3 DNA is preserved here, 39 bases in frame from base 1.

The treatment or condition label corresponds to: allogeneic hematopoietic cell transplantation with graft depleted of TCRalphabeta T cells and CD19 B cells. Transplant recipients were children who received TCRalphabeta/CD19-depleted allogeneic hematopoietic cell grafts. This clonotype came up many times. Its antigen has not been determined. No much larger clonotype is one base removed from it; base qualities were not supplied. The research as a whole found: The high TCRbeta diversity at day 60 in some patients was ascribed to recipient T cells and intrathymic progenitors that had survived conditioning. The apparently early alphabetaT-cell count recovery about two months after transplant was reportedly dependent on only several hundred rapidly expanded clones derived from non-depleted graft cells. The frequencies of hyperexpanded clones fell over the following months, and after one year, T-cell counts and TCRbeta diversity were mostly attributed to newly produced T cells.

The V gene is TRBV7-2 and the J gene is TRBJ2-3; the D region possibly corresponds to TRBD1 (5 bases align). The material was PBMCs, mostly from graft donor cells, obtained 180 days after TCRalphabeta/CD19-depleted stem cell transplant. This receptor was obtained from a male patient aged 10 to 17 who had a stem cell transplant for acute lymphoblastic leukemia, so the T cells may come from the graft donor. The DNA sequence is TGTGCCAGCAGCTTCAGGGTAGGAGATACGCAGTATTTT. This codes for CASSFRVGDTQYF.